This T cell receptor (beta chain) was sequenced in a study of vaccination and CD4 T cells after COVID-19. Study-level information: Convalescent persons amounted to six males plus four females, two of whom were Hispanic.

Germline CDR1 and CDR2: SGHTA and FQGTGA. V shed 5 bases and J shed 6 bases, with 10 bases lying between them. The CDR3 is 12 residues long. A word on this clonotype: Antigen specificity is unknown.

Sample treatment: roughly nine-day PBMC culture with coronavirus spike peptide pools or control peptides (ViraFEST assay). Using peptide pools, antigen-specific T cells were expanded in ViraFEST before TCRs were sequenced. PCR-confirmed positives ranged from March to December 2020, preceding US Alpha, Beta and Delta variants. Wells that each held 1.8 million or so PBMCs were cultured with around 9.7 IU/ml IL-2 and about 9.8 ug/ml peptide pools. The Oncomine TCR Beta short-read assay was applied to DNA of cultured CD4+ T cells. TCRdb redid the calling of the PCR reads with MiXCR, one entry per CDR3 protein. This table has 8,500 to 11,000 distinct CDR3 sequences, 50% to 80% appearing once.

The source of this sequence is a human donor who had recovered from COVID-19. Sequencing used CD4+ T cells from blood, cultured in vitro. The J gene is TRBJ2-5, the V gene TRBV7-3; D may match TRBD1 or TRBD2 (5 bases each). The CDR3 DNA follows: TGTGCCAGCAGCCGGGACGGGAAGACCCAGTACTTC. This encodes CASSRDGKTQYF.